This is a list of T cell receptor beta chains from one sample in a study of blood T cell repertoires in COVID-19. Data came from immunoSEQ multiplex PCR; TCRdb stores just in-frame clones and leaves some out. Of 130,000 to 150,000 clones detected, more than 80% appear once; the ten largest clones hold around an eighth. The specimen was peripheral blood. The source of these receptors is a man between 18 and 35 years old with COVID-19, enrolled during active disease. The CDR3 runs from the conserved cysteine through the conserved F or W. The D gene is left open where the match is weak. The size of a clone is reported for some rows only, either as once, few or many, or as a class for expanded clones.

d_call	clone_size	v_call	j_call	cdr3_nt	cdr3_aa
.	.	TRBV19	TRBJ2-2	TGTGCCAGTAGTTCGGACGGGGTTCAGGGGGAGCTGTTTTTT	CASSSDGVQGELFF
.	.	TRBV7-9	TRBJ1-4	TGTGCCAGCAGCTTACCCAGGGAAAGGGAAAAACTGCTTTTT	CASSLPREREKLLF
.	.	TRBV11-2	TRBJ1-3	TGTGCCAGCAGCTTTGGGGGCCGCTCTGGAAACACCATATATTTT	CASSFGGRSGNTIYF
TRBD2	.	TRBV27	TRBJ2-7	TGTGCCAGCAGTTACCAAGCGGGGCCGGGGGACGAGCAGTACTTC	CASSYQAGPGDEQYF
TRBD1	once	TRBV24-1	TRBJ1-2	TGTGCCACCAGTGACTCCACGGACAGGGGACATGGCTACACCTTC	CATSDSTDRGHGYTF
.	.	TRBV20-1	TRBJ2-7	TGCAGTGCTAGGTCGTCCTACGAGCAGTACTTC	CSARSSYEQYF
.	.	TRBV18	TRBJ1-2	TGTGCCAGCTCACCAGAAAAGGACAGTGCCTATGGCTACACCTTC	CASSPEKDSAYGYTF
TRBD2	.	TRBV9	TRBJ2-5	TGTGCCAGCAGCCCAGGACTAGCGGGAGCCCGGGAGACCCAGTACTTC	CASSPGLAGARETQYF
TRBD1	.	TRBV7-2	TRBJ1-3	TGTGCCAGCAGCTTAGAGGGGACAGGGCTCTCTGGAAACACCATATATTTT	CASSLEGTGLSGNTIYF
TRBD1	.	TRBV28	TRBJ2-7	TGTGCCAGCAGTTTATTCGACTCCGGGACAGGGGGCAGACTAGCCTACGAGCAGTACTTC	CASSLFDSGTGGRLAYEQYF
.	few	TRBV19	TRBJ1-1	TGTGCCAGTAGTATAGAAGAGGGATCCACTGAAGCTTTCTTT	CASSIEEGSTEAFF
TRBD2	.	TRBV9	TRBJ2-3	TGTGCCAGCAGCGTAGCTCCCGGGACTAGTAGAGATACGCAGTATTTT	CASSVAPGTSRDTQYF
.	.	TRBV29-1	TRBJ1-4	TGCAGCGTGACAGACGCAACTAATGAAAAACTGCTTTTT	CSVTDATNEKLLF
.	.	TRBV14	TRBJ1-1	TGTGCCAGCAGCCAAGGAGAGGCGCGCACTGAAGCTTTCTTT	CASSQGEARTEAFF
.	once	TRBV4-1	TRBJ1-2	TGCGCCAGCAGCCAAGTCCAGTTCGACTATGGCTACACCTTC	CASSQVQFDYGYTF
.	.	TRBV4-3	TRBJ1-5	TGCGCCAGCAGCCAAGATAACCTCGGAGGGAATGGCAATCAGCCCCAGCATTTT	CASSQDNLGGNGNQPQHF
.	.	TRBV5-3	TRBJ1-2	TGTGCCAGAAGCTTGGCCGAGGGAAACAATTATGGCTACACCTTC	CARSLAEGNNYGYTF
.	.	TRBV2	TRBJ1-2	TGTGCCAGCTCGAGACAGAACTATGGCTACACCTTC	CASSRQNYGYTF